The present T cell receptor (beta chain) was sequenced within a study of glioma-infiltrating T cells after dendritic cell vaccination. TCRB CDR3 was amplified from 2 ug genomic DNA or less. Here immunoSEQ multiplex PCR was the method, and the copy in TCRdb shows in-frame clones only, minus some. The table has fewer than 75,000 clones, approximately 81% seen once. The count of this clone is one. The CDR3 contains 16 residues. V was pared by 8 bases and J by 0 bases, with 17 bases between. Germline CDR1 LNHDA, CDR2 SQIVND (reference sequence). The source was blood, collected before dendritic cell vaccination. The chain carries TRBV19 and TRBJ1-3; D possibly corresponds to TRBD1 (5 bases). The source of this sequence is a human donor with glioblastoma. Here the CDR3 reads CASDAPGDYSGNTIYF. CDR3 bases: TGTGCCAGTGACGCCCCGGGGGACTACTCTGGAAACACCATATATTTT. Based on the CDR3 plus reference TRBV19 and TRBJ1-3, the full variable domain is DGGITQSPKYLFRKEGQNVTLSCEQNLNHDAMYWYRQDPGQGLRLIYYSQIVNDFQKGDIAEGYSVSREKKESFPLTVTSAQKNPTAFYLCASDAPGDYSGNTIYFGEGSWLTVV.